The 14 T cell receptor beta chains below all came from one sample that was sequenced in a study of CD8 T cells in ankylosing spondylitis. One entry per CDR3 protein results from TCRdb running MiXCR on the 5' RACE reads. Found here are hundreds of thousands of distinct CDR3 sequences, roughly 20% of them singletons; the top ten hold roughly 3.6%. Material for sequencing was blood, either unsorted or a sorted T cell fraction (not recorded which). These receptor sequences come from a female donor with ankylosing spondylitis or in good health (not recorded which).

V gene TRBV7-2 combines with J gene TRBJ1-2; D call uncertain. CDR3 length: 14 amino acids. Deletions cut 3 bases from V and 4 bases from J, with 12 bases between. Germline CDR1 reads SGHTA; CDR2 reads FQGNSA. As DNA, the CDR3 is TGTGCCAGCAGCTTCGGTCTCTCCCCCTATGGCTACACCTTC. As protein: CASSFGLSPYGYTF.

This clonotype was seen a handful of times. The J gene is TRBJ2-5, the V gene TRBV12-3 or TRBV12-4; a weak D match, TRBD2 (6 bases). V dropped 7 bases and J dropped 2 bases, with 14 bases sitting between them. The CDR3 consists of 14 residues. The CDR3 region is CASTLIRGQETQYF. The DNA for the CDR3 is TGTGCCAGCACCCTAATACGGGGGCAAGAGACCCAGTACTTC.

The chain combines TRBV20-1 with TRBJ2-2, with TRBD2 matching over 9 bases. Germline values: CDR1 DFQATT, CDR2 SNEGSKA (reference sequence). The ends lost 2 bases at V and 7 bases at J; junction bases unmatched: 11. CDR3 length: 16 residues. CDR3 DNA: TGCAGTGCTAGAACCCCCCTAGCGGGAAGAATCGGGGAGCTGTTTTTT. The encoded protein is CSARTPLAGRIGELFF.

This clonotype showed up just a few times. V is TRBV7-2 and J is TRBJ2-3; no definite D call. The length of the CDR3 is 14 residues. From germline, CDR1 is SGHTA and CDR2 FQGNSA. V was cut by 5 bases and J by 3 bases, with 12 bases left in between. The CDR3 DNA reads as TGTGCCAGCAGCCTACTGCCGTCAACAGATACGCAGTATTTT. Translated: CASSLLPSTDTQYF.

The CDR3 DNA sequence: TGCGCCAGCAGTGGGAGACAGGCCTTTGGGCGGAATGAGCAGTTCTTC. It encodes CASSGRQAFGRNEQFF. The chain is built from TRBV10-1 and TRBJ2-1; tentative D call: TRBD1 (6 bases). There are 16 residues in the CDR3. The V and J ends lost 4 bases and 7 bases respectively, with 20 bases between them. CDR1 is WNHNN, CDR2 SYGVQD, per germline (reference sequence).

This clonotype has more than one count but fewer than ten. V and J are TRBV6-1 and TRBJ2-5; TRBD2 aligns across 8 bases. The germline CDR1 and CDR2 sequences are MNHNS and SASEGT. The CDR3 consists of 13 residues. With 5 bases clipped from V and 1 base from J, the junction kept 0 bases outside the gene matches. The CDR3 sequence is CASSSGSQETQYF. CDR3 sequence (DNA): TGTGCCAGCAGTAGCGGGAGCCAAGAGACCCAGTACTTC.

The chain couples TRBV5-6 to TRBJ2-1, with D tentatively TRBD1 (6 bases). Germline V gene lookup returns CDR1 SGHDT and CDR2 YYEEEE. The CDR3 runs to 11 residues. The ends were cut back, 4 bases at V and 9 bases at J, with 8 bases in the middle. The CDR3 nucleotides read TGTGCCAGCAGCCGGGACATTGAGCAGTTCTTC. Its translation is CASSRDIEQFF.

The chain uses TRBV6-2 or TRBV6-3 and TRBJ2-3; unclear D gene. The germline CDR1 and CDR2 sequences are MNHEY and SVGEGT. V was cut by 4 bases and J by 1 base, with 15 bases left in between. The CDR3 is 16 amino acids. The CDR3 spells CASSSFGGAGTDTQYF. In DNA, the CDR3 is TGTGCCAGCAGTTCCTTCGGCGGCGCGGGCACAGATACGCAGTATTTT.

The chain joins TRBV20-1 to TRBJ2-3; 7 nucleotides line up with TRBD2. V was clipped by 6 bases and J by 2 bases; unmatched bases: 8. CDR3 length equals 14 residues. Germline V gives CDR1 DFQATT, CDR2 SNEGSKA (reference sequence). For the CDR3, the DNA is TGCAGTGCCGCAGCGGGGTTCCCCACAGATACGCAGTATTTT. It specifies CSAAAGFPTDTQYF.

The chain employs TRBV12-3 or TRBV12-4 and TRBJ2-3; D is perhaps TRBD1 (6 bases). Trimming shortened V by 6 bases and J by 8 bases, and 15 bases separated the two germline ends. The CDR3 is 13 residues long. The CDR3 sequence: CASRRTVKGTQYF. The CDR3, as DNA: TGTGCCAGCAGAAGGACAGTTAAGGGTACGCAGTATTTT.

This clonotype was seen a few times. The V and J genes are TRBV2 and TRBJ2-1, with TRBD1 matching 8 bases. CDR1 is SNHLY, CDR2 FYNNEI, per germline. J was trimmed by 2 bases and V by 5 bases; bases with no gene match: 11. The CDR3 covers 17 residues. Written as DNA, the CDR3 is TGTGCCAGCAGTCCTGATCAGGGGGCGGTGACCTACAATGAGCAGTTCTTC. The encoded protein is CASSPDQGAVTYNEQFF.

This clonotype was found a few times. The chain has TRBV27 and TRBJ1-5; perhaps TRBD1 as D (6 bases). V lost 3 bases to trimming and J lost 6 bases, with 12 bases between them. Germline-derived CDR1 and CDR2 are MNHEY and SMNVEV (reference sequence). The CDR3 runs 14 residues. Here the CDR3 reads CASSFRGRTQPQHF. CDR3 nucleotide sequence: TGTGCCAGCAGTTTTCGGGGGCGCACTCAGCCCCAGCATTTT.

The chain carries TRBV30 and TRBJ2-1; no clear D gene. This CDR3 comprises 12 residues. Germline V CDR1 and CDR2: GTSNPN, SVGIG (reference sequence). The germline V and J ends were trimmed by 5 bases and 5 bases, with 10 bases remaining between them. As DNA, the CDR3 is TGTGCCTGGGCTCTCTGGAACAATGAGCAGTTCTTC. This translates into CAWALWNNEQFF.

This clonotype came up many times. The V call is TRBV12-3 or TRBV12-4, the J call TRBJ1-1; D gene ambiguous. The CDR3 covers 13 residues. V was shortened by 3 bases and J by 1 base, with 6 bases between the two germline ends. CDR3 in DNA: TGTGCCAGCAGTTTGTCAGGGAACACTGAAGCTTTCTTT. As protein: CASSLSGNTEAFF.